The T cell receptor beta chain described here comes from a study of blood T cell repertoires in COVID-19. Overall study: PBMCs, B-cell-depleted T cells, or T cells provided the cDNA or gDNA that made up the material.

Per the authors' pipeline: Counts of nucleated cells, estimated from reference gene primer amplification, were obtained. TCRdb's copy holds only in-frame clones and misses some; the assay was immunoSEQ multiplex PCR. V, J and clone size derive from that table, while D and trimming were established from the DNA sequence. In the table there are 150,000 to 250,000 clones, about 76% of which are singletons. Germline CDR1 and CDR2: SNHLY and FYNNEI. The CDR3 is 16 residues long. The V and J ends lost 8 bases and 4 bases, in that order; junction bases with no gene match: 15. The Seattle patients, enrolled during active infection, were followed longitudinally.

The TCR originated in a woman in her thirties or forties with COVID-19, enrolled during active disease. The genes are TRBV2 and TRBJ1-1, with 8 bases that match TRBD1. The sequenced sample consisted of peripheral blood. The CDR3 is CASDAGGFVMGTEAFF. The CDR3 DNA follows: TGTGCCAGCGATGCAGGGGGCTTTGTTATGGGCACTGAAGCTTTCTTT.